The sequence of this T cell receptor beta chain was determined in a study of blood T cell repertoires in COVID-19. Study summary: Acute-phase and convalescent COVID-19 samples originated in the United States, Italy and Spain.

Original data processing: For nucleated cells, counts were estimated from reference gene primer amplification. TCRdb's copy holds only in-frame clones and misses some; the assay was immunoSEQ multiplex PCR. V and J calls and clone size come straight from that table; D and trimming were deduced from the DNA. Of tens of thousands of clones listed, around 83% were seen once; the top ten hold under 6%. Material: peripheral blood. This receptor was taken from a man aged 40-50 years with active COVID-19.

CDR3 protein: CASSSYLYSQNTEAFF. The CDR3 DNA reads as TGCGCCAGCAGCTCCTACCTGTACAGTCAGAACACTGAAGCTTTCTTT. The chain links TRBV5-1 to TRBJ1-1; D is unresolved. V was clipped by 3 bases and J by 1 base, with 16 bases between them. Germline CDR1 reads SGHRS; CDR2 reads YFSETQ. CDR3 length equals 16 residues.